Listed below are T cell receptor beta chains from one sample, sequenced in a study of T cells expressing NK-cell markers. TCRdb reprocessed the 5' RACE reads, keeping one entry per CDR3 protein, no DNA. This sample's table reports over 150,000 distinct CDR3 sequences. Input material: blood T cells: a sorted CD56 or NKG2C T cell subset, CD4+ or CD8+ T cells, or bulk PBMC T cells (not recorded which). The receptors come from a woman in her forties or fifties in good health. Both conserved end residues are part of each CDR3. Each record gives: J gene, V gene, clone size, CDR3 protein. The size of a clone is reported for some rows only, either as once, few or many, or as a class for expanded clones.

j_call: TRBJ1-1; v_call: TRBV2; clone_size: NA; cdr3_aa: CASSESRGTVSSLNTEAFF
j_call: TRBJ2-1; v_call: TRBV20-1; clone_size: NA; cdr3_aa: CSARDVGTLYNEQFF
j_call: TRBJ2-1; v_call: TRBV25-1; clone_size: NA; cdr3_aa: CASSPGGVGEQFF
j_call: TRBJ2-1; v_call: TRBV12-3/TRBV12-4; clone_size: NA; cdr3_aa: CASRSAGRYNEQFF
j_call: TRBJ2-1; v_call: TRBV5-1; clone_size: NA; cdr3_aa: CASSELWGTNEQFF
j_call: TRBJ2-5; v_call: TRBV6-6; clone_size: NA; cdr3_aa: CASQREKTQYF
j_call: TRBJ1-2; v_call: TRBV29-1; clone_size: NA; cdr3_aa: CSVEDWEGGDYGYTF
j_call: TRBJ2-3; v_call: TRBV27; clone_size: NA; cdr3_aa: CASSFLAGADTQYF
j_call: TRBJ2-7; v_call: TRBV28; clone_size: NA; cdr3_aa: CASGRGPGDEQYF
j_call: TRBJ2-5; v_call: TRBV4-1; clone_size: NA; cdr3_aa: CASSTRDLNQETQYF
j_call: TRBJ2-1; v_call: TRBV2; clone_size: NA; cdr3_aa: CASKGEGQDEQFF
j_call: TRBJ2-1; v_call: TRBV7-6; clone_size: NA; cdr3_aa: CASSFRLAGGGDEQFF
j_call: TRBJ2-1; v_call: TRBV12-3/TRBV12-4; clone_size: NA; cdr3_aa: CASTTIRYNEQFF
j_call: TRBJ2-5; v_call: TRBV15; clone_size: NA; cdr3_aa: CATSSTSGSSETQYF
j_call: TRBJ1-2; v_call: TRBV6-1; clone_size: NA; cdr3_aa: CASSDSGVDGYTF
j_call: TRBJ2-7; v_call: TRBV20-1; clone_size: medium-sized; cdr3_aa: CSASSGPDYEQYF
j_call: TRBJ2-5; v_call: TRBV12-3/TRBV12-4; clone_size: NA; cdr3_aa: CASSFAGAVETQYF
j_call: TRBJ2-7; v_call: TRBV4-2; clone_size: NA; cdr3_aa: CASSQTQGAIYEQYF
j_call: TRBJ2-2; v_call: TRBV9; clone_size: NA; cdr3_aa: CASSVTSGRATGELFF
j_call: TRBJ2-7; v_call: TRBV27; clone_size: NA; cdr3_aa: CASSGFSTQLYEQYF